This T cell receptor (beta chain) was sequenced for a study of response to subunit inactivated influenza vaccine. TCRdb analysed the RT-PCR reads with MiXCR anew, one entry per CDR3 protein. The sample lists around 790,000 distinct CDR3 sequences; 21% were seen once. Findings of the study overall: Only a handful of new T cells, the authors suggested, are recruited with each seasonal influenza vaccination.

This clonotype was seen only a few times. Its antigen is currently unknown. The CDR3 has 16 amino acids. Trimming at V came to 2 bases and at J to 4 bases, leaving 5 bases not matched to a gene. This material consisted of PBMCs from blood, taken 4 to 6 days after vaccination. The chain recombines TRBV12-3 or TRBV12-4 with TRBJ2-3; 11 bases align to TRBD1. The source is a man in his forties or fifties who received an inactivated influenza vaccine. The CDR3 is CASSLLGQGVSDTQYF. Written as DNA, the CDR3 is TGTGCCAGCAGTTTACTGGGACAGGGGGTGTCAGATACGCAGTATTTT.